Listed below are T cell receptor beta chains from one sample, sequenced in a study of T cell repertoires in cytomegalovirus infection. TCRdb re-analysed the reads in MiXCR, keeping a single row per CDR3 protein. In the table there are about 740,000 distinct CDR3 sequences, 35% to 45% of which are singletons. The specimen was PBMCs. The receptors originated from a human donor in good health (CMV status not recorded). Some clones in this sample may be carry-over from other donors' samples. The CDR3 runs from the conserved cysteine through the conserved F or W. The D gene is left open where the match is weak. Only some rows state a clone size, as once, few, many or a class for expanded clones.

len	d_gene	v_gene	j_gene	abundance	CDR3aa	CDR3nt
16	TRBD2	TRBV7-2	TRBJ2-7	few	CASSLGGGGRNYEQYF	TGTGCCAGCAGCTTAGGGGGGGGGGGACGGAACTACGAGCAGTACTTC
16	-	TRBV15	TRBJ2-1	-	CATSRGFVAENNEQFF	TGTGCCACCAGCAGAGGTTTTGTGGCAGAGAACAATGAGCAGTTCTTC
12	-	TRBV12-3/TRBV12-4	TRBJ1-2	many	CASRLTNYGYTF	TGTGCCAGCAGATTAACTAACTATGGCTACACCTTC
15	-	TRBV20-1	TRBJ1-6	-	CSARFPLASNSPLHF	TGCAGTGCTAGATTCCCTTTAGCGTCTAATTCACCCCTCCACTTT
18	TRBD1	TRBV20-1	TRBJ2-1	-	CSARWDRGLTRSYNEQFF	TGCAGTGCTAGGTGGGACAGGGGTTTAACACGCTCCTACAATGAGCAGTTCTTC
13	TRBD2	TRBV7-8	TRBJ2-3	many	CAYGGTSTDTQYF	TGTGCCTACGGGGGGACCAGCACAGATACGCAGTATTTT
17	-	TRBV7-9	TRBJ1-3	few	CASSRTRTHASGNTIYF	TGTGCCAGCAGCCGGACCAGGACGCACGCCTCTGGAAACACCATATATTTT
12	-	TRBV11-2	TRBJ2-5	-	CASSLVPPTHYF	TGTGCAAGCAGCTTAGTTCCCCCGACCCATTACTTC
16	-	TRBV3-1	TRBJ2-3	few	CASSPGLGGFVDTQYF	TGTGCCAGCAGCCCCGGACTAGGGGGATTTGTGGATACGCAGTATTTT
16	-	TRBV18	TRBJ1-1	-	CASSQNRGTVNTEAFF	TGTGCCAGCTCACAAAACCGCGGGACGGTGAACACTGAAGCTTTCTTT
15	-	TRBV10-3	TRBJ2-3	-	CAISESYKQGDTQYF	TGTGCCATCAGTGAGTCTTATAAACAGGGAGATACGCAGTATTTT
16	-	TRBV27	TRBJ2-1	-	CASSSLVAGSGNEQFF	TGTGCCAGCAGTTCCCTAGTGGCGGGCTCTGGCAATGAGCAGTTCTTC
14	-	TRBV19	TRBJ1-2	few	CASSTPGRLYGYTF	TGTGCCAGTAGTACGCCGGGACGGCTATATGGCTACACCTTC
14	-	TRBV7-2	TRBJ1-4	many	CASSFRRGSEKLFF	TGTGCCAGCAGCTTTAGGAGGGGAAGTGAAAAACTGTTTTTT
15	-	TRBV15	TRBJ1-2	few	CATSRVAAANYGYTF	TGTGCCACCAGCAGAGTTGCGGCAGCTAACTATGGCTACACCTTC
15	TRBD2	TRBV27	TRBJ2-1	few	CASSPPLAAYNEQFF	TGTGCCAGCAGTCCCCCACTAGCGGCTTACAATGAGCAGTTCTTC
14	-	TRBV7-2	TRBJ2-7	many	CASSLAAGNYEQYF	TGTGCCAGCAGCTTAGCCGCAGGGAACTACGAGCAGTACTTC
15	TRBD2	TRBV7-9	TRBJ2-5	few	CASSLWTSGEETQYF	TGTGCCAGCAGCTTATGGACTAGCGGAGAAGAGACCCAGTACTTC
15	TRBD2	TRBV11-2	TRBJ2-2	few	CASSWASGLTGELFF	TGTGCCAGCAGCTGGGCTAGCGGTCTCACCGGGGAGCTGTTTTTT
14	-	TRBV23-1	TRBJ2-2	-	CARPGQPNTGVLFF	TGCGCCCGCCCCGGACAGCCGAACACCGGGGTGCTGTTTTTT
13	TRBD1	TRBV6-1	TRBJ1-1	many	CASRDRAFTEAFF	TGTGCCAGCAGGGACAGGGCTTTCACTGAAGCTTTCTTT
13	-	TRBV5-6	TRBJ1-2	-	CASSLVTAHGYTF	TGTGCCAGCAGCTTGGTCACAGCGCATGGCTACACCTTC
15	-	TRBV28	TRBJ1-1	-	CASSKSSSFRSEAFF	TGTGCCAGCAGTAAAAGTAGTTCATTCCGGTCTGAAGCTTTCTTT
12	-	TRBV27	TRBJ2-2	-	CASSLIGGELFF	TGTGCCAGCAGTTTAATCGGCGGGGAGCTGTTTTTT
14	-	TRBV6-1	TRBJ1-1	-	CASSELGGRTEAFF	TGTGCCAGCAGTGAACTGGGGGGGAGAACTGAAGCTTTCTTT
14	-	TRBV11-3	TRBJ2-2	-	CASSLGFDTGELIF	TGTGCCAGCAGCTTAGGTTTCGACACCGGTGAGCTGATTTTT
16	TRBD1	TRBV20-1	TRBJ1-4	few	CSARPPYRQGLGKLFF	TGCAGTGCTAGGCCACCCTATCGACAGGGGCTTGGCAAACTGTTTTTT
15	-	TRBV28	TRBJ1-5	once	CASSMGRVGSQPQHF	TGTGCCAGCAGTATGGGCAGGGTCGGGTCTCAGCCCCAGCATTTT
18	TRBD2	TRBV7-2	TRBJ2-5	many	CASSKRSLAGGPSETQYF	TGTGCCAGCAGCAAAAGGTCCCTAGCGGGAGGACCATCTGAGACCCAGTACTTC
15	-	TRBV6-5	TRBJ1-2	-	CASSYSISPVYGYTF	TGTGCCAGCAGTTACTCGATATCACCCGTCTATGGCTACACCTTC
16	TRBD1	TRBV6-5	TRBJ2-1	few	CASSYWTGLSYNEQFF	TGTGCCAGCAGTTACTGGACAGGGTTGTCCTACAATGAGCAGTTCTTC
14	TRBD2	TRBV20-1	TRBJ2-5	-	CSASPLAGGETQYF	TGCAGTGCCAGTCCACTAGCGGGAGGGGAGACCCAGTACTTC
16	-	TRBV28	TRBJ1-2	-	CASSQQGFGPNYGYTF	TGTGCCAGCAGTCAACAGGGATTTGGTCCTAACTATGGCTACACCTTC
13	-	TRBV6-1	TRBJ2-3	few	CASSTQVTDTQYF	TGTGCCAGCAGTACCCAGGTCACAGATACGCAGTATTTT
16	TRBD1	TRBV5-6	TRBJ2-7	-	CASSLLTGTGDREQYF	TGTGCCAGCAGCCTACTGACCGGGACAGGGGACCGCGAGCAGTACTTC
17	-	TRBV4-2	TRBJ2-5	few	CASSQTSGRGGEETQYF	TGTGCCAGCAGCCAGACATCTGGCAGGGGGGGCGAGGAGACCCAGTACTTC
12	-	TRBV7-9	TRBJ1-1	-	CAGDRANTEAFF	TGTGCCGGTGACAGAGCGAACACTGAAGCTTTCTTT
15	-	TRBV28	TRBJ1-5	few	CASSVLGGRAQPQHF	TGTGCCAGCAGTGTCCTTGGGGGGCGGGCTCAGCCCCAGCATTTT
15	-	TRBV4-2	TRBJ2-5	many	CASSPFWGPQETQYF	TGTGCCAGCAGCCCCTTTTGGGGACCACAAGAGACCCAGTACTTC
14	TRBD2	TRBV6-1	TRBJ2-7	-	CASKEILAGNEQYF	TGTGCCAGCAAGGAAATACTAGCGGGAAACGAGCAGTACTTC